This T cell receptor (beta chain) was profiled in a study of T-cell reconstitution after alpha-beta-depleted transplantation in children. Findings and caveats of the study: Hyperexpanded clones declined; after one year, newly produced T cells mostly supplied diversity. About two months after transplant, alpha-beta T cells reportedly came from several hundred expanded graft clones.

Ten or more counts support this clonotype. Its antigen remains unknown. Germline values: CDR1 SGHDT, CDR2 YYEEEE. This CDR3 comprises 16 residues. V lost 4 bases, J lost 2 bases, and 9 bases stayed unmatched. As it was prepared, the TCRbeta library received unique molecular identifiers. TCRdb analysed the PCR reads with MiXCR anew, one entry per CDR3 protein. The table lists about 240,000 distinct CDR3 sequences, about 26% of them singletons, with roughly 2.6% in the top ten. The sequencing used PBMCs, collected before TCRalphabeta/CD19-depleted stem cell transplant. The sequence was collected from a girl aged 2 to 10 with Fanconi anemia, due to receive a stem cell transplant. The chain employs TRBV5-6 and TRBJ2-3; 8 bases are a match to TRBD2. DNA of the CDR3: TGTGCCAGCAGCGGAACAGCGGGGGTGAACACAGATACGCAGTATTTT. As protein: CASSGTAGVNTDTQYF.